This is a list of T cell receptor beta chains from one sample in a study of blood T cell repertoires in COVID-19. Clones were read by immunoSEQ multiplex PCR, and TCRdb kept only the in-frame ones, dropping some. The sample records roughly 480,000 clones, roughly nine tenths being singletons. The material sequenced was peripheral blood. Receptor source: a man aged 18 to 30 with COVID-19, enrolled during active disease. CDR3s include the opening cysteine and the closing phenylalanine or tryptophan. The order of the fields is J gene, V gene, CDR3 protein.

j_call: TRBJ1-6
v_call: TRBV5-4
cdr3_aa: CASSADRASPLHF

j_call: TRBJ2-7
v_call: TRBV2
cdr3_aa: CASSLEGQGSYEQYF

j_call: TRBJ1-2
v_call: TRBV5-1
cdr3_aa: CASSLAPDRPSDWYTF

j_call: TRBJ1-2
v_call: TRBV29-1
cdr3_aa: CSVEDRGRGDNYGYTF

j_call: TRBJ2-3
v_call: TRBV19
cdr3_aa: CASSTGGTTDTQYF

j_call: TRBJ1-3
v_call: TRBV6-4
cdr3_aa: CAKAPPDRVKDTIYF

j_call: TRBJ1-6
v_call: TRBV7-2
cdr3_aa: CASSLGTGNSPLHF

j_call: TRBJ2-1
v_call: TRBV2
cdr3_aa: CASSVVTRNNEQFF

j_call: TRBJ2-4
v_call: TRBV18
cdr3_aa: CASSPPGLAEQNIQYF

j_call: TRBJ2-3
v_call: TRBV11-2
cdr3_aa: CASSLETSGDTQYF

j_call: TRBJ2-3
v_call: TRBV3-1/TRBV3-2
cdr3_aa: CASSLSGSRRVTQYF

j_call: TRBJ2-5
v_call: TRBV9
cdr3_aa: CASSVAGTSEETQYF

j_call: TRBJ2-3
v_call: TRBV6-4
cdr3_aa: CASSDSNSLRRDSTDTQYF

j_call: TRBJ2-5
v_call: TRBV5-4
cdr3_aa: CASSLAGSGAETQYF

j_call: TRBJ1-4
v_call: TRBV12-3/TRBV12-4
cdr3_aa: CASSPGEGRKLFF

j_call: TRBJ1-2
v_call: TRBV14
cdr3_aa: CASSQQVNYGYTF

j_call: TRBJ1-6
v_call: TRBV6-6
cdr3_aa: CASSYLEAQGSPLHF

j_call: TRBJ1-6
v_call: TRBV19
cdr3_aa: CASSIEPSSYNSPLHF

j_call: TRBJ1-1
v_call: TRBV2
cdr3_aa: CASSPSRDLNTEAFF

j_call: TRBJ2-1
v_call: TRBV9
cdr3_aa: CASSVAGFGGYEQFF

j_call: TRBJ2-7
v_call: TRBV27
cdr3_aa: CASSSQVGRYEQYF

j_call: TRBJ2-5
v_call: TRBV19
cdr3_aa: CASSIWASSQETQYF

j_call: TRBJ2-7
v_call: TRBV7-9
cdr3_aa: CASSWDRAYEQYF

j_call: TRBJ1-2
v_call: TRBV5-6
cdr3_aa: CASSPGTGNYGYTF

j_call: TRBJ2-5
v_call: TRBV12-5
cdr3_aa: CASGLIDRVETQYF

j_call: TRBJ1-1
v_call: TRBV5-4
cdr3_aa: CASSLRGSMNTEAFF

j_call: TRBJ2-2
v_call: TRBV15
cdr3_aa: CATSLSRNTGELFF

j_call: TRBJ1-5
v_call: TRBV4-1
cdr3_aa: CASSQVNEGDQPQHF

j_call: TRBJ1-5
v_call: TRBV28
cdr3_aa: CASSLHRGQSNQPQHF

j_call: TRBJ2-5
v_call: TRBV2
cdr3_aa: CASRRELQETQYF

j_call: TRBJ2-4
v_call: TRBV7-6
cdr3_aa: CASSPGRAGGSVIQYF

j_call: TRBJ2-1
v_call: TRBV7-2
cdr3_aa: CASSLRGRSYNEQFF

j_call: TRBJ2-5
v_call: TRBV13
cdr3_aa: CASSLFFQQETQYF

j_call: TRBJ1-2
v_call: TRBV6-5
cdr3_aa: CASSYRQGPYGYTF

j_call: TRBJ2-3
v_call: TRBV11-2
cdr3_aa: CASSSGLAGGTDTQYF

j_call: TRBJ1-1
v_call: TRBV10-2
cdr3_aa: CASREVGVNTEAFF

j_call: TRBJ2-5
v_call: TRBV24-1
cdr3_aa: CATSGWGTDQETQYF

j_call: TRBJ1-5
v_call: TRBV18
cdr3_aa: CASSPAGAQPQHF

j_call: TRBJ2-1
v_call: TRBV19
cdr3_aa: CASSTQGVNEQFF

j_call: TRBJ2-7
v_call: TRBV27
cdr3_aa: CASSSSYGEQYF

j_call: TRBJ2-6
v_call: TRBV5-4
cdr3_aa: CASSYGKYLSGANVLTF

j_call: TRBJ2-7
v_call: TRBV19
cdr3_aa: CASSIGGQPFYEQYF

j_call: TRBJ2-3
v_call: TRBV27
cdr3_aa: CASSYTADTQYF